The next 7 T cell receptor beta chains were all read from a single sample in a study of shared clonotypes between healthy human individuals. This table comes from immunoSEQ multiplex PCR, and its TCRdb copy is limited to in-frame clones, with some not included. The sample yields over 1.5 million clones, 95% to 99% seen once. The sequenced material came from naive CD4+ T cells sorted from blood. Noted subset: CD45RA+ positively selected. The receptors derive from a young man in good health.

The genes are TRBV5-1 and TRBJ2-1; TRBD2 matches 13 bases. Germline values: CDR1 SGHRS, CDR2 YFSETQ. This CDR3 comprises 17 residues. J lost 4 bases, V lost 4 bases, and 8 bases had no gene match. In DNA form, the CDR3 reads TGCGCCAGCAGCACAGGGACTAGCGGGGTATTTTACAATGAGCAGTTCTTC. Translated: CASSTGTSGVFYNEQFF.

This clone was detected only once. CDR3 bases: TGTGCCAGCAGTTTATCCCCGGACAGGGGAAGAATCTATGGCTACACCTTC. This encodes CASSLSPDRGRIYGYTF. This rearrangement joins TRBV27 to TRBJ1-2; 9 bases line up with TRBD1. This CDR3 has 17 amino acids. The ends lost 0 bases at V and 4 bases at J; junction bases unmatched: 9. CDR1 and CDR2 (germline): MNHEY, SMNVEV (reference sequence).

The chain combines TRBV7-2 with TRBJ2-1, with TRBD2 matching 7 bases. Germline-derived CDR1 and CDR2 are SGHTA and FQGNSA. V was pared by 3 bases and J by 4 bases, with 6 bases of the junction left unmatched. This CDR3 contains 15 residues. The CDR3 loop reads CASSFKAGLYNEQFF. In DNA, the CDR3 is TGTGCCAGCAGCTTCAAAGCGGGACTATACAATGAGCAGTTCTTC.

CDR3 in DNA: TGTGCCAGCAGCTTTGGGCCCACCTACGAGCAGTACTTC. Translating gives CASSFGPTYEQYF. The chain couples TRBV11-3 to TRBJ2-7; no definite D call. The CDR3 extends over 13 amino acids. Germline V gene lookup returns CDR1 SGHNT and CDR2 YENEEA. V was trimmed by 3 bases and J by 2 bases, leaving 8 bases between them.

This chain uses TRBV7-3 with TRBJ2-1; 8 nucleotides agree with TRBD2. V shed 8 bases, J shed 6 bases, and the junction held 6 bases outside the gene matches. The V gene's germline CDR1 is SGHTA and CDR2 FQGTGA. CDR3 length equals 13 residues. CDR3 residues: CASGTSAGNEQFF. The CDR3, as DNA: TGTGCCAGCGGGACTAGTGCTGGCAATGAGCAGTTCTTC.

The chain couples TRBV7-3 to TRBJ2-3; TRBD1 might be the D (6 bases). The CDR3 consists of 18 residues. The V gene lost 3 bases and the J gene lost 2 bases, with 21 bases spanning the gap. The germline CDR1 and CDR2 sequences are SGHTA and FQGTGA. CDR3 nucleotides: TGTGCCAGCAGCTTTACCCCAATCCTAGACAGGCACACAGATACGCAGTATTTT. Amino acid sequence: CASSFTPILDRHTDTQYF. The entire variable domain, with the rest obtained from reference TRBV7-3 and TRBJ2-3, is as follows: GAGVSQTPSNKVTEKGKYVELRCDPISGHTALYWYRQSLGQGPEFLIYFQGTGAADDSGLPNDRFFAVRPEGSVSTLKIQRTERGDSAVYLCASSFTPILDRHTDTQYFGPGTRLTVL.

CDR3 nucleotide sequence: TGTGCCAGCAGCTTGTATCAGGGAGTACTCGTTAATGAGCAGTTCTTC. Protein: CASSLYQGVLVNEQFF. The V call is TRBV7-9, the J call TRBJ2-1, with D tentatively TRBD1 or TRBD2 (5 bases each). Germline values: CDR1 SEHNR, CDR2 FQNEAQ (reference sequence). The CDR3 is 16 amino acids. V was trimmed by 3 bases and J by 7 bases, leaving 19 bases between them.